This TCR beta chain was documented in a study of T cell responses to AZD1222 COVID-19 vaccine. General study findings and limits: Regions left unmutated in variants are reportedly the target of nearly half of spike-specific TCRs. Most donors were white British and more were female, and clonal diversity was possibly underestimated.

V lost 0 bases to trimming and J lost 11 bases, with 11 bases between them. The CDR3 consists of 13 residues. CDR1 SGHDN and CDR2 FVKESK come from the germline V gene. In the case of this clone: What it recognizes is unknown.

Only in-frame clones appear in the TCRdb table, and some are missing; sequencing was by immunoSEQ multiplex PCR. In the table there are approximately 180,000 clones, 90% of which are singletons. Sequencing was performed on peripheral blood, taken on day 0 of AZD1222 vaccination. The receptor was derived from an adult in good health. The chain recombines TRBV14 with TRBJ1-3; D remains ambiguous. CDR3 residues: CASSQDQWEPIYF. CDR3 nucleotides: TGTGCCAGCAGCCAAGATCAGTGGGAACCCATATATTTT.